This is a list of T cell receptor beta chains from one sample in a study of shared clonotypes between healthy human individuals. Generated by immunoSEQ multiplex PCR, the TCRdb table keeps only in-frame clones and is missing some. The table shows some 790,000 clones, with approximately 72% occurring only once. The specimen was memory CD4+ T cells sorted from blood. The receptors derive from a woman in her thirties in good health. The CDR3 runs from the conserved cysteine through the conserved F or W. D genes are given only for firm matches. Clone size, where shown, is once, few, many, or a class for clones that have expanded.

D: TRBD1; V: TRBV30; size: once; J: TRBJ1-4; CDR3: CAWSAGQATNEKLFF; DNA: TGTGCCTGGAGTGCCGGACAGGCTACTAATGAAAAACTGTTTTTT
D: TRBD2; V: TRBV30; size: -; J: TRBJ2-1; CDR3: CAWSRAGGGLNEQFF; DNA: TGTGCCTGGAGTAGGGCGGGAGGAGGACTGAATGAGCAGTTCTTC
D: -; V: TRBV28; size: -; J: TRBJ2-3; CDR3: CASSLSRFQDTQYF; DNA: TGTGCCAGCAGTTTAAGTCGGTTCCAAGATACGCAGTATTTT
D: -; V: TRBV18; size: once; J: TRBJ2-1; CDR3: CASSPQNEQFF; DNA: TGTGCCAGCTCACCACAGAATGAGCAGTTCTTC
D: TRBD2; V: TRBV7-2; size: -; J: TRBJ2-5; CDR3: CASSTNGGSLETQYF; DNA: TGTGCCAGCAGCACCAACGGCGGGAGCTTAGAGACCCAGTACTTC
D: -; V: TRBV7-9; size: -; J: TRBJ1-1; CDR3: CASSPEGTMNTEAFF; DNA: TGTGCCAGCAGCCCGGAGGGGACCATGAACACTGAAGCTTTCTTT
D: -; V: TRBV5-8; size: -; J: TRBJ1-1; CDR3: CASRLAGGPSEAFF; DNA: TGTGCCAGCCGTCTAGCCGGGGGGCCCTCTGAAGCTTTCTTT
D: -; V: TRBV4-1; size: -; J: TRBJ2-2; CDR3: CASSQVGPPALFF; DNA: TGCGCCAGCAGCCAAGTGGGGCCTCCTGCGCTGTTTTTT
D: TRBD2; V: TRBV28; size: -; J: TRBJ2-1; CDR3: CASSPPGLAGNNEQFF; DNA: TGTGCCAGCAGTCCGCCCGGACTAGCGGGGAACAATGAGCAGTTCTTC
D: TRBD2; V: TRBV2; size: few; J: TRBJ2-3; CDR3: CASSPQTSGTDTQYF; DNA: TGTGCCAGCAGCCCCCAGACTAGCGGCACAGATACGCAGTATTTT
D: TRBD2; V: TRBV25-1; size: once; J: TRBJ2-1; CDR3: CASSEAGTTKSSYNEQFF; DNA: TGTGCCAGCAGTGAGGCTGGGACTACTAAAAGCTCCTACAATGAGCAGTTCTTC
D: -; V: TRBV2; size: few; J: TRBJ2-5; CDR3: CASSGRGIKTQYF; DNA: TGTGCCAGCAGCGGCCGGGGCATCAAGACCCAGTACTTC
D: TRBD1; V: TRBV6-1; size: -; J: TRBJ2-7; CDR3: CASNLQGAGLYEQYF; DNA: TGTGCCAGCAATCTACAGGGGGCGGGCCTCTACGAGCAGTACTTC
D: -; V: TRBV6-5; size: -; J: TRBJ1-4; CDR3: CASSYSPGNEKLFF; DNA: TGTGCCAGCAGTTACTCCCCAGGGAATGAAAAACTGTTTTTT
D: -; V: TRBV30; size: -; J: TRBJ1-3; CDR3: CAWADSVGGNTIYF; DNA: TGTGCCTGGGCCGACAGTGTCGGGGGAAACACCATATATTTT
D: -; V: TRBV18; size: -; J: TRBJ2-1; CDR3: CASSTLAVRDGEQFF; DNA: TGTGCCAGCTCAACCCTAGCCGTCCGAGACGGTGAGCAGTTCTTC
D: -; V: TRBV30; size: few; J: TRBJ1-5; CDR3: CAWSTDRAKPQHF; DNA: TGTGCCTGGAGTACGGACCGGGCTAAGCCCCAGCATTTT
D: -; V: TRBV7-6; size: -; J: TRBJ2-7; CDR3: CASGRAGAYEQYF; DNA: TGTGCCAGCGGGCGGGCAGGGGCCTACGAGCAGTACTTC
D: TRBD1; V: TRBV5-4; size: once; J: TRBJ1-2; CDR3: CASRRHQGEGYGYTF; DNA: TGTGCCAGCAGGCGCCATCAGGGGGAGGGCTATGGCTACACCTTC
D: TRBD1; V: TRBV6-4; size: -; J: TRBJ1-2; CDR3: CASSVDRGSRRGYTF; DNA: TGTGCCAGCAGTGTGGACAGGGGTAGTCGGCGGGGCTACACCTTC
D: TRBD2; V: TRBV6-1; size: -; J: TRBJ2-4; CDR3: CASSFQAGVNIQYF; DNA: TGTGCCAGCAGTTTTCAGGCGGGAGTAAACATTCAGTACTTC
D: -; V: TRBV11-3; size: -; J: TRBJ2-1; CDR3: CASSLSLGSEQFF; DNA: TGTGCCAGCAGCTTAAGCTTAGGTAGTGAGCAGTTCTTC
D: TRBD1; V: TRBV28; size: few; J: TRBJ1-2; CDR3: CASSLFGTEYGYTF; DNA: TGTGCCAGCAGTTTATTTGGGACAGAATATGGCTACACCTTC
D: -; V: TRBV14; size: -; J: TRBJ1-5; CDR3: CASSQGRQPQHF; DNA: TGTGCCAGCAGCCAAGGGCGCCAGCCCCAGCATTTT
D: TRBD1; V: TRBV19; size: once; J: TRBJ1-5; CDR3: CASVGTGRLFRPQHF; DNA: TGTGCCAGTGTCGGGACAGGGAGGTTATTTCGTCCCCAGCATTTT
D: -; V: TRBV11-2; size: -; J: TRBJ2-1; CDR3: CASSLVLTNRNNEQFF; DNA: TGTGCCAGCAGCTTAGTCCTGACAAACCGCAACAATGAGCAGTTCTTC
D: TRBD1; V: TRBV5-6; size: -; J: TRBJ2-1; CDR3: CASSPDRADEQFF; DNA: TGTGCCAGCAGCCCGGACAGGGCAGATGAGCAGTTCTTC
D: -; V: TRBV7-9; size: -; J: TRBJ2-1; CDR3: CASSPGTHNEQFF; DNA: TGTGCCAGCAGCCCTGGGACCCACAATGAGCAGTTCTTC
D: TRBD1; V: TRBV6-1; size: -; J: TRBJ1-1; CDR3: CASSGVGQGARTEAFF; DNA: TGTGCCAGCAGTGGGGTCGGACAGGGAGCAAGAACTGAAGCTTTCTTT
D: -; V: TRBV28; size: -; J: TRBJ2-1; CDR3: CASSLRGRYYNEQFF; DNA: TGTGCCAGCAGTTTAAGAGGCCGCTACTACAATGAGCAGTTCTTC
D: -; V: TRBV5-1; size: few; J: TRBJ2-3; CDR3: CASSFVWPRTTTDTQYF; DNA: TGCGCCAGCAGCTTCGTCTGGCCACGTACCACCACAGATACGCAGTATTTT
D: TRBD2; V: TRBV5-1; size: -; J: TRBJ2-5; CDR3: CASSRGLAGEGQETQYF; DNA: TGCGCCAGCAGCCGGGGACTAGCGGGAGAGGGGCAAGAGACCCAGTACTTC
D: TRBD2; V: TRBV7-6; size: once; J: TRBJ2-7; CDR3: CASSPPGGEQYF; DNA: TGTGCCAGCAGCCCCCCGGGGGGCGAGCAGTACTTC
D: -; V: TRBV10-1; size: -; J: TRBJ2-1; CDR3: CASSGPSNEQFF; DNA: TGCGCCAGCAGTGGCCCTAGCAATGAGCAGTTCTTC
D: TRBD1; V: TRBV27; size: -; J: TRBJ2-7; CDR3: CASSLRGTGVFEQYF; DNA: TGTGCCAGCAGTTTGAGAGGGACAGGGGTCTTTGAGCAGTACTTC
D: TRBD2; V: TRBV25-1; size: -; J: TRBJ2-3; CDR3: CASSGLAGGDTQYF; DNA: TGTGCCAGCAGTGGACTAGCGGGAGGAGATACGCAGTATTTT
D: -; V: TRBV29-1; size: -; J: TRBJ2-7; CDR3: CSVGGDHEQYF; DNA: TGCAGCGTGGGGGGTGACCACGAGCAGTACTTC
D: -; V: TRBV7-9; size: -; J: TRBJ1-1; CDR3: CASRLMQAEAFF; DNA: TGTGCCAGCAGACTTATGCAGGCTGAAGCTTTCTTT
D: -; V: TRBV7-9; size: -; J: TRBJ2-1; CDR3: CASSYTNNEQFF; DNA: TGTGCCAGCAGCTATACAAACAATGAGCAGTTCTTC
D: -; V: TRBV29-1; size: -; J: TRBJ2-3; CDR3: CSVVRESSTQYF; DNA: TGCAGCGTTGTTCGGGAATCCTCCACGCAGTATTTT
D: TRBD2; V: TRBV19; size: -; J: TRBJ2-1; CDR3: CASSTGLAVGEQFF; DNA: TGTGCCAGTAGTACCGGACTAGCGGTAGGGGAGCAGTTCTTC
D: -; V: TRBV19; size: -; J: TRBJ1-1; CDR3: CASSIRGDTEAFF; DNA: TGTGCCAGTAGTATACGAGGTGACACTGAAGCTTTCTTT
D: -; V: TRBV6-1; size: -; J: TRBJ1-2; CDR3: CAGTVGNYGYTF; DNA: TGTGCCGGGACGGTAGGGAACTATGGCTACACCTTC
D: -; V: TRBV2; size: -; J: TRBJ2-5; CDR3: CASSGLLAGETQYF; DNA: TGTGCCAGCAGTGGACTCCTGGCTGGGGAGACCCAGTACTTC
D: -; V: TRBV2; size: -; J: TRBJ2-7; CDR3: CASRAGSVSSSEQCF; DNA: TGTGCCAGCAGGGCAGGGTCAGTCTCCTCTTCCGAGCAGTGCTTC
D: TRBD2; V: TRBV6-1; size: -; J: TRBJ2-7; CDR3: CASTLLSGLFHEQYF; DNA: TGTGCCAGCACCCTTCTTTCGGGACTATTCCACGAGCAGTACTTC
D: -; V: TRBV9; size: few; J: TRBJ2-5; CDR3: CASSVTGQETQYF; DNA: TGTGCCAGCAGCGTTACGGGGCAAGAGACCCAGTACTTC